This TCR beta chain originates from a study of untreated major depressive disorder (dated by TCRdb to 2016 to 2018). With respect to the entire study: The study was a cross-sectional case-control comparison of T cell phenotype and TCR repertoire between antidepressant-free major depressive disorder patients and individually matched non-depressed controls. Differences in Vbeta 5.1, Vbeta 11 and Vbeta 22 usage observed by flow cytometry in the whole cohort were followed up by sequencing.

The Qiagen DNeasy Blood and Tissue Kit was used to extract total genomic DNA from purified CD4+ T cells. Using immunoSEQ immunosequencing protocols, the TCRbeta CDR3 region, as defined by IMGT, was amplified and sequenced. For the original study's pipeline: Raw sequence data were preprocessed by the immunoSEQ service for PCR and sequencing error correction. The sequence data were loaded into the immunoSEQ Analyzer and then analyzed further using VDJtools v1.0.7. The paired Wilcoxon signed-rank test was applied to assess differences between patients and controls. TCRdb's version of the immuneACCESS table is confined to in-frame rearrangements and falls short of the full clone set. An unresolved V gene accounts for under half of the shortfall where checked; the remainder is of unknown origin. V and J calls and clone size are as listed in that table; D and trimming were resolved from the DNA. For this sample there are some 21,000 clones; about 87% appear just once. The leading ten clones occupy approximately 5.1% of the sample.

V lost 8 bases and J lost 6 bases; the stretch between them is 23 bases long. Measured from the cysteine to the phenylalanine, the CDR3 is 14 residues long. Solely the CDR3 DNA is kept, with 42 bases framed from the first base. The germline V gene (reference sequence) gives CDR1 as GTSNPN and CDR2 as SVGIG. General study outcomes and caveats: Because of strict matching and exclusion criteria, the study sample was comparatively small, which limits how generalizable the findings are. TRBV25-01 and TRBV02-01 usage followed the flow-cytometry pattern but did not reach statistical significance in the sequencing data. In every sequenced subject, the top five TRBV05-01 clones were all identified as private clones. For the sequencing comparisons, one-tailed planned tests were applied to only three Vbeta families that had been selected in advance. Higher TRBV05-01 (Vbeta 5.1) usage among CD4+ T cells of depressed patients compared with controls was confirmed by sequencing, with p = 0.040 in a one-tailed test.

For sex, age, current smoking status and body mass index, every depressed patient had a pairwise-matched non-depressed control. All participants were of European descent. Controls had no current or lifetime mood disorder and scored 5 or less on the Quick Inventory of Depressive Symptoms-Self Report. Major medical conditions, Axis I/II comorbidities, regular medication or illicit drug use, and drinking over 100 g alcohol a week were all grounds for excluding any participant. From each participant, roughly 30 ml of peripheral blood was collected into EDTA tubes. CD4+ T cells were purified from thawed PBMCs by magnetic negative selection with the BD IMag Human CD4 T Lymphocyte Enrichment Set. Flow cytometry confirmed that the CD4+ enrichment method typically gave 85% to 95% purity. A subgroup of roughly 5 case-control pairs, chosen blind to chemokine receptor expression and flow-cytometric repertoire skewing results, underwent TCRbeta sequencing. All blood samples were drawn in the morning at 8:00 a.m., and PBMCs were separated by Ficoll-Hypaque gradient centrifugation. PBMCs were cryopreserved by gradual cooling to -80 degrees C and were kept in liquid nitrogen until assay.

As concerns this clone: Its antigen has not been determined. No per-base quality is available; no much larger clone lies one base away.

This receptor was taken from a woman in her thirties in good health. The V gene is TRBV30 and the J gene is TRBJ2-7; the D gene is perhaps TRBD1, from 5 matching bases. Sample: CD4+ T cells from PBMCs. Here the CDR3 is given as CALTPRTLVGEQYF. The base sequence is TGTGCCCTGACACCCCGGACACTCGTGGGCGAGCAGTACTTC.